The clone carrying this TCR beta chain was counted only a few times. These data come from a study of blood T cell repertoires in COVID-19. Only in-frame clones appear in the TCRdb table, and some are missing; sequencing was by immunoSEQ multiplex PCR. The table has tens of thousands of clones, around 90% seen once. There are 15 residues in the CDR3. Trimming left V 6 bases short and J 2 bases short, with 13 bases between. Germline loops: CDR1 LNHDA, CDR2 SQIVND (reference sequence). The TCR sequence derives from a man between 60 and 75 years old with active or convalescent COVID-19. J is TRBJ2-2 and V is TRBV19, with TRBD1 as a possible D gene (6 bases). Material for sequencing was peripheral blood. The CDR3 coding sequence is TGTGCCAGTAGAGACGGGACAACCAACACCGGGGAGCTGTTTTTT. Its protein is CASRDGTTNTGELFF.